Listed here are 17 T cell receptor beta chains from one sample, sequenced in a study of cytomegalovirus exposure and HLA in healthy donors. The PCR was carried out with 60 Vbeta primers and 13 Jbeta primers. This table comes from immunoSEQ multiplex PCR, and its TCRdb copy is limited to in-frame clones, with some not included. The table gives 150,000 to 200,000 clones; the top ten clones make up 2.1% of it. The sample comprised PBMCs. All receptors come from a man aged 25 to 40 in good health and CMV-seronegative.

The rearrangement uses TRBV5-8 and TRBJ1-5, with unresolved D. The CDR3 sequence is 12 residues long. Germline V gene sequence: CDR1 SGHTS, CDR2 YDEGEE. V gave up 4 bases and J gave up 5 bases, with 7 bases separating them. The chain's CDR3 is CASSRGHQPQHF. The CDR3 DNA reads TGTGCCAGCAGCCGAGGTCATCAGCCCCAGCATTTT. Drawing the rest from reference TRBV5-8 and TRBJ1-5, the complete variable domain is EAGVTQSPTHLIKTRGQQATLRCSPISGHTSVYWYQQALGLGLQFLLWYDEGEERNRGNFPPRFSGRQFPNYSSELNVNALELEDSALYLCASSRGHQPQHFGDGTRLSIL.

This sequence joins TRBV11-3 and TRBJ2-1; 7 nucleotides align to TRBD2. Trimming cost V 3 bases and J 4 bases; bases outside gene matches: 3. This CDR3 has 14 amino acids. Germline loops: CDR1 SGHNT, CDR2 YENEEA. DNA for the CDR3: TGTGCCAGCAGCTTCCTAGCGGCATACAATGAGCAGTTCTTC. It translates to CASSFLAAYNEQFF.

The genes are TRBV28 and TRBJ1-4; D is perhaps TRBD1 (5 bases). This CDR3 contains 17 residues. V lost 2 bases and J 3 bases, leaving 16 bases between the germline ends. The V gene's germline CDR1 is MDHEN and CDR2 SYDVKM. CDR3 in DNA: TGTGCCAGCAGTTTACCTCGCGGACAAGGCTCTAATGAAAAACTGTTTTTT. This gives the protein CASSLPRGQGSNEKLFF. Supplemented by reference TRBV28 and TRBJ1-4, the full variable domain reads DVKVTQSSRYLVKRTGEKVFLECVQDMDHENMFWYRQDPGLGLRLIYFSYDVKMKEKGDIPEGYSVSREKKERFSLILESASTNQTSMYLCASSLPRGQGSNEKLFFGSGTQLSVL.

This chain connects TRBV2 to TRBJ2-1; no firm D call. The CDR3 spans 13 residues. Germline CDR1 is SNHLY and CDR2 is FYNNEI. V lost 3 bases, J lost 9 bases, and 12 bases lay in between. CDR3 residues: CASSDSSLVEQFF. In DNA, the CDR3 is TGTGCCAGCAGTGACTCTAGTTTAGTTGAGCAGTTCTTC.

V and J are TRBV6-1 and TRBJ1-5, with D hard to call. The CDR3 has 12 residues. The V gene's germline CDR1 is MNHNS and CDR2 SASEGT. The V end was cut by 5 bases, the J end by 9 bases, with 11 bases between. The CDR3 here is CASSSPHPPQHF. As DNA, the CDR3 is TGTGCCAGCAGTTCCCCCCATCCGCCCCAGCATTTT.

The rearrangement links TRBV27 to TRBJ2-1, with D possibly TRBD1 on 6 matching bases. Trimming took 7 bases from V and 0 from J, leaving 10 bases between them. CDR1 and CDR2 (germline): MNHEY, SMNVEV (reference sequence). This CDR3 is 14 amino acids long. The CDR3 DNA reads as TGTGCCAGCAAGGGGACAAACTCCTACAATGAGCAGTTCTTC. This gives the protein CASKGTNSYNEQFF.

The rearrangement joins TRBV5-4 to TRBJ1-1; D remains unclear. CDR3 length: 14 residues. Germline CDR1 is SGHNT and CDR2 is YYREEE (reference sequence). Trimming removed 4 bases at V and 1 base at J, with 11 bases between. The CDR3 nucleotides are TGTGCCAGCAGCGCGGGCGTAGGGAACACTGAAGCTTTCTTT. Amino acids: CASSAGVGNTEAFF. Combining the CDR3 with reference TRBV5-4 and TRBJ1-1 gives the whole variable domain ETGVTQSPTHLIKTRGQQVTLRCSSQSGHNTVSWYQQALGQGPQFIFQYYREEENGRGNFPPRFSGLQFPNYSSELNVNALELDDSALYLCASSAGVGNTEAFFGQGTRLTVV.

The chain combines TRBV7-3 with TRBJ2-1; TRBD2 agrees at 9 bases. Trimming removed 6 bases from V and 4 bases from J; junction bases left unmatched: 10. CDR1 and CDR2 from the germline V gene are SGHTA and FQGTGA. The CDR3 covers 16 residues. The CDR3 DNA reads TGTGCCAGCAGTCAGGGCGGGAGGGCCCGTTACAATGAGCAGTTCTTC. This translates into CASSQGGRARYNEQFF.

V is TRBV6-4 and J is TRBJ2-1, with 9 bases fitting TRBD2. Germline CDR1 MRHNA, CDR2 SNTAGT. The CDR3 runs to 15 residues. V shed 6 bases and J 2 bases; nucleotides not matched to a gene: 5. CDR3 region: CASSQAGGAYNEQFF. The CDR3 DNA is TGTGCCAGCAGCCAAGCGGGAGGTGCCTACAATGAGCAGTTCTTC.

The chain joins TRBV29-1 to TRBJ2-5; D is unresolved. This CDR3 contains 14 residues. Trimming pared 7 bases from V and 0 bases from J, leaving 15 bases between. CDR1 is SQVTM, CDR2 ANQGSEA, per germline. CDR3 amino acids: CSAPGGEDQETQYF. CDR3 DNA: TGCAGCGCCCCCGGCGGCGAGGACCAAGAGACCCAGTACTTC.

The V call is TRBV6-1, the J call TRBJ1-2, with TRBD1 matching over 7 bases. V shed 4 bases and J 3 bases; nucleotides not matched to a gene: 11. CDR1 and CDR2 from the germline V gene are MNHNS and SASEGT. This CDR3 has 16 amino acids. DNA for the CDR3: TGTGCCAGCAGTGGCAACAGGGGAAATTTTGACTATGGCTACACCTTC. Encoded protein: CASSGNRGNFDYGYTF.

The V call is TRBV27, the J call TRBJ2-1; TRBD1 might be the D (6 bases). Trimming left V 6 bases short and J 2 bases short, with 14 bases between. This CDR3 has 15 amino acids. Germline V CDR1 and CDR2: MNHEY, SMNVEV (reference sequence). The CDR3 loop is CASRNRVSAYNEQFF. The DNA for the CDR3 is TGTGCCAGCAGGAACAGGGTGTCCGCCTACAATGAGCAGTTCTTC.

V is TRBV5-4 and J is TRBJ2-2; D not resolved. V lost 0 bases and J 8 bases, leaving 20 bases between the germline ends. In germline, CDR1 is SGHNT, CDR2 YYREEE (reference sequence). CDR3 length: 17 residues. CDR3: CASSLGGAVPMEGELFF. The CDR3 region has the DNA TGTGCCAGCAGCTTGGGAGGCGCCGTTCCGATGGAGGGGGAGCTGTTTTTT.

The CDR3 DNA reads TGTGCCAGCTCACCACCTACCCTAACAGACGGCTACACCTTC. This encodes CASSPPTLTDGYTF. The rearrangement joins TRBV18 to TRBJ1-2; no clear D gene. Germline loops: CDR1 KGHSH, CDR2 LQKENI. V dropped 0 bases and J dropped 8 bases, with 13 bases sitting between them. This CDR3 spans 14 amino acids.

V and J are TRBV10-1 and TRBJ2-3; a possible D gene is TRBD2 (5 bases). V was trimmed by 2 bases and J by 0 bases, leaving 9 bases between them. The germline V gene has CDR1 WNHNN and CDR2 SYGVQD (reference sequence). CDR3 length: 15 amino acids. The CDR3 DNA reads as TGCGCCAGCAGTGAGCCGCGGGCTAGCACAGATACGCAGTATTTT. It specifies CASSEPRASTDTQYF.

CDR3 nucleotide sequence: TGTGCCAGCAGTGGGCTTCCCAGGGATACGGCACCCCTCCACTTT. Encoded protein: CASSGLPRDTAPLHF. The chain is built from TRBV28 and TRBJ1-6; D might be TRBD1 (5 bases). The CDR3 extends over 15 amino acids. The germline V and J ends were trimmed by 5 bases and 11 bases, with 19 bases remaining between them. CDR1 is MDHEN, CDR2 SYDVKM, per germline.

The chain is built from TRBV6-5 and TRBJ1-1, with 8 bases aligning to TRBD1. In germline, CDR1 is MNHEY, CDR2 SVGAGI. The CDR3 length is 16 residues. V lost 1 base and J lost 5; bases outside the gene matches: 9. The CDR3 DNA reads TGTGCCAGCAGTTACTGGGTGGCAGGGGGCCTTACTGAAGCTTTCTTT. This sequence encodes CASSYWVAGGLTEAFF.